Each of the 3 T cell receptor beta chains below was sequenced from the same sample in a study of neoadjuvant nivolumab and ipilimumab in lung cancer (TCRdb year 2020). Libraries were made using the immunoSEQ multiplex PCR assay. What TCRdb holds here is the immuneACCESS table cut down to in-frame rearrangements. Part of the clones is not present; checked against another copy, under half of the missing clones reflect an unresolved V gene, and the others are unexplained. For this sample there are 8,000 to 10,000 clones; roughly 77% appear just once. Of the sample, about 3.2% is held by the ten largest clones. This specimen's time point label, per the study, means: at surgical resection after neoadjuvant nivolumab +/- ipilimumab. Sequencing was performed on tumor tissue, taken after neoadjuvant nivolumab, alone or with ipilimumab, at or shortly before surgery. The source is an adult with non-small cell lung cancer.

This clone showed up just once. This chain links TRBV27 with TRBJ2-7, with TRBD2 matching over 11 bases. The CDR3 runs to 14 residues. From germline, CDR1 is MNHEY and CDR2 SMNVEV (reference sequence). V dropped 4 bases and J dropped 3; count of bases not matched to a gene: 2. The CDR3 is CASSSGTSGYEQYF. The CDR3 region has the DNA TGTGCCAGCAGTTCCGGGACTAGCGGCTACGAGCAGTACTTC.

In nucleotides, the CDR3 is TGCGCCAGCAGCCAAGATGCTAGCGCTTCCTACGAGCAGTACTTC. It specifies CASSQDASASYEQYF. The chain combines TRBV4-1 with TRBJ2-7; tentatively, D is TRBD2 (6 bases). Germline V gives CDR1 MGHRA, CDR2 YSYEKL. Trimming removed 0 bases at V and 1 base at J, with 10 bases between. This CDR3 is 15 amino acids long.

The chain couples TRBV5-1 to TRBJ1-2; 7 bases match TRBD1. J lost 7 bases, V lost 5 bases, and 8 bases had no gene match. The CDR3 is 13 residues long. Germline V lookup: CDR1 SGHRS, CDR2 YFSETQ. In nucleotides, the CDR3 is TGCGCCAGCAGTCGGGACAGTCCCTCTGGCTACACCTTC. Translated: CASSRDSPSGYTF.